This T cell receptor (beta chain) was sequenced for a study of T-cell memory formation after mild COVID-19. The CDR3 extends over 15 amino acids. V was trimmed by 2 bases and J by 7 bases, leaving 12 bases between them. Per the germline V gene, CDR1 is MNHNY and CDR2 is SVGAGI (reference sequence). This clonotype has a handful of counts. TCRdb reprocessed the 5' RACE reads with MiXCR, giving one entry per CDR3 protein. The repertoire holds fewer than 350,000 distinct CDR3 sequences, roughly 18% seen once, with more than 20% in the top ten. The receptor's source is a man younger than 35 who had mild COVID-19 (a few samples of this study predate the infection). Cell type and time point are not known. Sample: PBMCs or a T cell subset sorted from them (not recorded which). V gene TRBV6-6 combines with J gene TRBJ1-6, with TRBD1 as a possible D gene (5 bases). The CDR3 DNA is TGTGCCAGCAGTTACACAGGCACCCTCAATTCACCCCTCCACTTT. Protein sequence: CASSYTGTLNSPLHF.